These T cell receptor beta chains were read from a single sample in a study of blood T cell repertoires in COVID-19. The method was immunoSEQ multiplex PCR; TCRdb's version includes in-frame clones alone and lacks a portion of them. The sample gives 310,000 or so clones, roughly 89% of which show up once; approximately 10% is in the top ten. The sequenced material came from peripheral blood. The receptor source for this set is a man aged 25-40 years with COVID-19, enrolled during active disease. The CDR3 runs from the conserved cysteine through the conserved F or W. A D gene is named only where the DNA matches it firmly. The size field is filled for only some rows; it gives once, few, many or a size class.

v_call,d_call,j_call,clone_size,cdr3_aa,cdr3_nt
TRBV3-1/TRBV3-2,-,TRBJ1-4,-,CASSPLGRSDEEKLFF,TGTGCCAGCAGCCCCCTGGGGAGGTCAGATGAGGAAAAACTGTTTTTT
TRBV10-3,-,TRBJ1-5,-,CAISESRRQGNQPQHF,TGTGCCATCAGTGAGTCGAGGCGTCAAGGCAATCAGCCCCAGCATTTT
TRBV4-3,-,TRBJ1-1,-,CASSHGAGGNTEAFF,TGCGCCAGCAGCCATGGGGCGGGGGGAAACACTGAAGCTTTCTTT
TRBV2,-,TRBJ2-7,-,CASSDQGLDEQYF,TGTGCCAGCAGTGATCAGGGTCTGGACGAGCAGTACTTC
TRBV4-3,TRBD1,TRBJ1-2,-,CASSQGQGIGVGYTF,TGCGCCAGCAGCCAAGGACAGGGTATAGGAGTTGGCTACACCTTC
TRBV9,-,TRBJ1-4,-,CASSVEDGGGGEKLFF,TGTGCCAGCAGCGTAGAAGATGGGGGAGGCGGTGAAAAACTGTTTTTT
TRBV4-3,TRBD1,TRBJ1-2,-,CASSQVRDRGGAGYTF,TGCGCCAGCAGCCAAGTACGGGACAGGGGGGGAGCGGGCTACACCTTC
TRBV6-5,TRBD1,TRBJ1-3,-,CASRYRGSGNTIYF,TGTGCCAGCAGGTACAGGGGTTCTGGAAACACCATATATTTT
TRBV10-1,-,TRBJ2-7,-,CASSESGPPRTYEQYF,TGCGCCAGCAGTGAGTCGGGGCCACCCAGAACCTACGAGCAGTACTTC
TRBV6-5,-,TRBJ2-1,-,CASSTGLNEQFF,TGTGCCAGCAGTACCGGTTTGAATGAGCAGTTCTTC
TRBV20-1,TRBD1,TRBJ2-3,-,CSASHRDRATDTQYF,TGCAGTGCTAGTCACCGGGACAGGGCCACAGATACGCAGTATTTT
TRBV9,-,TRBJ1-2,once,CASSVERWDYGYTF,TGTGCCAGCAGCGTAGAGCGGTGGGACTATGGCTACACCTTC
TRBV19,TRBD1,TRBJ1-2,-,CASSTRGRSNPYGYTF,TGTGCCAGTAGTACCAGGGGGCGCTCAAATCCCTATGGCTACACCTTC
TRBV5-1,-,TRBJ2-7,-,CASSPGQGGEQYF,TGCGCCAGCAGCCCGGGTCAGGGGGGCGAGCAGTACTTC
TRBV19,TRBD1,TRBJ1-2,-,CASRRTGPLESYGYTF,TGTGCCAGTCGACGGACAGGACCACTGGAGTCCTATGGCTACACCTTC
TRBV6-2/TRBV6-3,TRBD2,TRBJ2-7,-,CASSYGASGGLGQYF,TGTGCCAGCAGTTACGGAGCAAGCGGGGGCCTTGGGCAGTACTTC
TRBV4-2,-,TRBJ1-4,-,CASSPQERDEKLFF,TGTGCCAGCAGCCCACAGGAAAGAGATGAAAAACTGTTTTTT